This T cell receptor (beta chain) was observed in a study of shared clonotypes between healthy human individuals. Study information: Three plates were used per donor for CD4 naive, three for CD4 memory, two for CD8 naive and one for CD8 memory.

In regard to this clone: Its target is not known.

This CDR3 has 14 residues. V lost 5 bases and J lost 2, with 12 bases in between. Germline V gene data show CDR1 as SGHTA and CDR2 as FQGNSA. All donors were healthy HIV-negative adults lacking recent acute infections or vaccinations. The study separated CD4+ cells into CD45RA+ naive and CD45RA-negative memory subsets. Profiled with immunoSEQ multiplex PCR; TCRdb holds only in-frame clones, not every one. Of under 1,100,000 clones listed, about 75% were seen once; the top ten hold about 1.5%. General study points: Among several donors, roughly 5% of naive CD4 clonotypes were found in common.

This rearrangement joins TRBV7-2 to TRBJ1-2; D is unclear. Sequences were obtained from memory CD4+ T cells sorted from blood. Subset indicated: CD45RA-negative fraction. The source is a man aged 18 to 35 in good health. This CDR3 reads CASSRPTVNYGYTF. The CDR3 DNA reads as TGTGCCAGCAGCCGCCCGACCGTAAACTATGGCTACACCTTC.